Included here is one T cell receptor beta chain sequence, with context. MiXCR, run by TCRdb on the RACE reads, gives a single entry per CDR3 protein. Of about 77,000 distinct CDR3 sequences listed, 13% to 15% are singletons. Germline-derived CDR1 and CDR2 are SGHRS and YFSETQ. This CDR3 comprises 13 residues. The V end lost 0 bases, the J end lost 7 bases, and 8 bases lay between the germline ends. This record belongs to a study of human T cells and chemical hapten exposure. Study at large: Each patch test put 0.01% DPC on the upper back, and results were read at 6 days.

Time point: pre-sensitization, week 0. Treatment specified: therapeutic diphenylcyclopropenone sensitization with weekly scalp DPC. People who gave samples had alopecia, were 18 to 70 years old, and were suitable for DPC. The rearrangement joins TRBV5-1 to TRBJ2-1; the D gene is possibly TRBD2 (5 bases). The specimen comprised whole blood, sampled in connection with sensitization to the hapten diphenylcyclopropenone (DPC). The source of this sequence is a woman aged 45-59 years with alopecia areata. Some clones in this sample may be carry-over from other donors' samples. CDR3: CASSLATGNEQFF. CDR3 bases: TGCGCCAGCAGCTTGGCCACGGGGAATGAGCAGTTCTTC.